This is a list of T cell receptor beta chains from one sample in a study of blood T cells in healthy people across ages. Using its own MiXCR run on the 5' RACE reads, TCRdb lists one record per CDR3 protein. The sample lists about 1.5 million distinct CDR3 sequences, roughly two fifths seen once, with around 4% in the top ten. The sequenced sample consisted of blood. The receptor source for this set is a woman aged 18-35 years in good health. Both conserved end residues are part of each CDR3. A D gene is named only where the DNA matches it firmly. The size of a clone is reported for some rows only, either as once, few or many, or as a class for expanded clones.

NA	TRBV13	NA	TRBJ2-1	TGTGCCAGCAGCGCCCAGGGGGGAACGGCCTACAATGAGCAGTTCTTC	CASSAQGGTAYNEQFF
few	TRBV7-2	NA	TRBJ2-3	TGTGCCAGCAGCCCCAAACACCCGGGGACAGATACGCAGTATTTT	CASSPKHPGTDTQYF
NA	TRBV9	NA	TRBJ1-4	TGTGCCAGCAGCCGGGGGGTAACTAATGAAAAACTGTTTTTT	CASSRGVTNEKLFF
NA	TRBV27	TRBD2	TRBJ2-5	TGTGCCAGCAGTTTATCTAGCGGGGCGCCGTGGGAGACCCAGTACTTC	CASSLSSGAPWETQYF
many	TRBV20-1	TRBD2	TRBJ2-3	TGCAGTGCAAACTCGCTAGCGGGGGTCCCAGATACGCAGTATTTT	CSANSLAGVPDTQYF
few	TRBV12-5	TRBD2	TRBJ2-1	TGTGCTAGTGGTTCAGGGACTAGCGGGTCCTACAATGAGCAGTTCTTC	CASGSGTSGSYNEQFF
NA	TRBV6-5	TRBD2	TRBJ2-7	TGTGCCAGCACCAACCCTAGCGGTCGCTCCTACGAGCAGTACTTC	CASTNPSGRSYEQYF
NA	TRBV10-3	TRBD1	TRBJ2-7	TGTGCCATCAGCCTGACAGGGCTCTACGAGCAGTACTTC	CAISLTGLYEQYF
NA	TRBV7-8	NA	TRBJ2-5	TGTGCCAGCAGCTCCCGTGCAGGACTTTTCGAGGGAGAGACCCAGTACTTC	CASSSRAGLFEGETQYF
NA	TRBV20-1	NA	TRBJ1-4	TGCAGTGCTAGAGATTTTCGGGACCCCGGGGAAAAACTGTTTTTT	CSARDFRDPGEKLFF
NA	TRBV29-1	NA	TRBJ1-4	TGCAGCGTTAGGACCGATTCTAGAATCACTGAAAAACTGTTTTTT	CSVRTDSRITEKLFF
few	TRBV7-2	NA	TRBJ2-1	TGTGCCAGCAGCATTAGCCCAGGCCCCAACAATGAGCAGTTCTTC	CASSISPGPNNEQFF
NA	TRBV2	TRBD2	TRBJ2-1	TGTGCCAGCAGCCCGACTAGCGGACCTCACAATGAGCAGTTCTTC	CASSPTSGPHNEQFF
few	TRBV11-2	NA	TRBJ1-4	TGTGCCAGCACCCCATGGGCAACTAATGAAAAACTGTTTTTT	CASTPWATNEKLFF
NA	TRBV5-1	NA	TRBJ1-1	TGCGCCAGCAGCTTGGCCCCGGCCCCTACTGAAGCTTTCTTT	CASSLAPAPTEAFF
NA	TRBV27	NA	TRBJ2-7	TGTGCCAGCAGTCCCCCGGGAGCCAGGGTACACGAGCAGTACTTC	CASSPPGARVHEQYF
NA	TRBV12-3/TRBV12-4	NA	TRBJ1-2	TGCGCCAGCAGCGAAACAGGGCTCTATGGCTACACCTTC	CASSETGLYGYTF
once	TRBV12-3/TRBV12-4	NA	TRBJ2-1	TGTGCCAGCACCCTCCACGGGGGATCGTACAATGAGCAGTTCTTC	CASTLHGGSYNEQFF
few	TRBV6-5	TRBD1	TRBJ1-2	TGTGCCAGCAGTCCCTCAAGACAGGGGGCCCCTGGCTACACCTTC	CASSPSRQGAPGYTF
few	TRBV20-1	NA	TRBJ2-1	TGCAGTGCTAGAGCCCGGACGGTATCCTACAATGAGCAGTTCTTC	CSARARTVSYNEQFF
NA	TRBV3-1	NA	TRBJ2-4	TGTGCCAGCAGCCAAGACACTAGTCTAGCCAAAAACATTCAGTACTTC	CASSQDTSLAKNIQYF
NA	TRBV6-1	NA	TRBJ2-7	TGTGCCAGCATTCACAGGTCGCGGTACGAGCAGTACTTC	CASIHRSRYEQYF
once	TRBV10-3	TRBD1	TRBJ2-2	TGTGCCTCCGGGACAGACGCGAACACCGGGGAGCTGTTTTTT	CASGTDANTGELFF
NA	TRBV28	NA	TRBJ1-5	TGTGCCAGCAGTTCCCCTGCCAGTTCGGGACAGCCCCAGCATTTT	CASSSPASSGQPQHF
NA	TRBV7-2	TRBD1	TRBJ2-7	TGTGCCAGCAGCTTAGAACCGGGACAGGCCGAGCAGTACTTC	CASSLEPGQAEQYF
few	TRBV7-2	NA	TRBJ2-1	TGTGCCAGCAGGGTCGACGCTAACCTTTACAATGAGCAGTTCTTC	CASRVDANLYNEQFF
NA	TRBV5-1	TRBD1	TRBJ2-5	TGCGCCAGCAGCCGGGACAGGGAGAAGACCCAGTACTTC	CASSRDREKTQYF
many	TRBV4-3	NA	TRBJ2-1	TGCGCCAGCAGCCAGGACCTTGGGAATGAGCAGTTCTTC	CASSQDLGNEQFF
NA	TRBV25-1	TRBD2	TRBJ2-3	TGTGCCAGCAGCTCCGGGACTAGCGGCCAATATACGCAGTATTTT	CASSSGTSGQYTQYF
NA	TRBV20-1	NA	TRBJ2-1	TGCAGTGCTAGAGCTTCGGCCGACTCCTACAATGAGCAGTTCTTC	CSARASADSYNEQFF
NA	TRBV12-3/TRBV12-4	NA	TRBJ1-2	TGTGCCAGCAGTTTTGACAGGTGGGATGGCTACACCTTC	CASSFDRWDGYTF
few	TRBV20-1	NA	TRBJ2-1	TGCAGTGCTAGTCTCAGGCCCTACAATGAGCAGTTCTTC	CSASLRPYNEQFF
NA	TRBV27	TRBD1	TRBJ2-2	TGTGCCAGCAGTTCCGACTACAGGGGGCGAGGAAAGCTGTTTTTT	CASSSDYRGRGKLFF
many	TRBV20-1	TRBD1	TRBJ1-1	TGCAGTGCCCCGACAGGGGACACTGAAGCTTTCTTT	CSAPTGDTEAFF
NA	TRBV6-6	NA	TRBJ2-7	TGTGCCAGCAGTTACGATGGGGTAACCTACGAGCAGTACTTC	CASSYDGVTYEQYF
NA	TRBV6-2/TRBV6-3	NA	TRBJ1-5	TGTGCCAGCAGTAAAGGGGGACGCGGACAGCCCCAGCATTTT	CASSKGGRGQPQHF
NA	TRBV11-2	TRBD2	TRBJ2-3	TGTGCCAGCAGCCTTAGCGGGAGCCGGACAGATACGCAGTATTTT	CASSLSGSRTDTQYF
NA	TRBV27	NA	TRBJ1-1	TGTGCCAGCAGTTTATCGAGGACCGGGATGAACACTGAAGCTTTCTTT	CASSLSRTGMNTEAFF
NA	TRBV7-9	TRBD2	TRBJ2-5	TGTGCCAGCAGCAACACGACTAGCAATGAGCAGTACTTC	CASSNTTSNEQYF
NA	TRBV12-3/TRBV12-4	NA	TRBJ1-5	TGTGCCAGCAGTTTAGGGTTGGATCTCCCCCATCAGCCCCAGCATTTT	CASSLGLDLPHQPQHF
NA	TRBV30	TRBD1	TRBJ1-4	TGTGCCTGGAGGGGACAGGGGAACCGGGAGGAAAAACTGTTTTTT	CAWRGQGNREEKLFF
NA	TRBV4-3	NA	TRBJ2-5	TGCGCCAGCAGCCAAGAACCCCGATCTACCCAGTACTTC	CASSQEPRSTQYF
NA	TRBV7-9	NA	TRBJ2-2	TGTGCCAGCAGCTTTGTGACTCTCACCGGGGAGCTGTTTTTT	CASSFVTLTGELFF
many	TRBV4-3	NA	TRBJ2-3	TGCGCCAGCAGCCAACGAACCCGGGGAGATACGCAGTATTTT	CASSQRTRGDTQYF
NA	TRBV7-3	NA	TRBJ2-2	TGTGCCAGCAGCATACTAGTTGCCGGGGAGCTGTTTTTT	CASSILVAGELFF
NA	TRBV15	NA	TRBJ1-4	TGTGCCACCAGCGGAAAACAGGCAGGAGGCGAAAAACTGTTTTTT	CATSGKQAGGEKLFF
few	TRBV5-1	NA	TRBJ2-3	TGCGCCAGCAGCTCGTATAGCGGCCTCAGCACAGATACGCAGTATTTT	CASSSYSGLSTDTQYF
NA	TRBV6-1	TRBD2	TRBJ2-3	TGTGCCAGCAGTGAATCCAGCGGGGGGCCCACAGATACGCAGTATTTT	CASSESSGGPTDTQYF
NA	TRBV25-1	TRBD2	TRBJ2-1	TGTGCCAGCGGTAGCGGGAATTACAATGAGCAGTTCTTC	CASGSGNYNEQFF
NA	TRBV4-3	NA	TRBJ1-5	TGCGCCAGCAGCCAAGATCTGGGCCACGGGGTGAGAGATACGCAGCATTTT	CASSQDLGHGVRDTQHF
NA	TRBV7-2	NA	TRBJ2-5	TGTGCCAGCAGCGGCTGGGACGGTAAAGAGACCCAGTACTTC	CASSGWDGKETQYF
NA	TRBV28	TRBD2	TRBJ2-1	TGTGCCAGCAGTTTCTGGCGGGAGGGCATTGATGAGCAGTTCTTC	CASSFWREGIDEQFF
few	TRBV6-5	NA	TRBJ1-2	TGTGCCAGCAGCCCCTCCGGTATCCCCTATGGCTACACCTTC	CASSPSGIPYGYTF